This T cell receptor beta chain was obtained from a study of vaccination and CD4 T cells after COVID-19 (dated by TCRdb to between 2021 and 2024). General notes on the study: Convalescent patients had a positive SARS-CoV-2 result on nasal swab PCR, and of these patients, some ten had mild disease and one had severe disease. In the convalescent cohort there were six males and four females, among whom were two Hispanic individuals, seven Caucasians, two Asians and one multiracial person. As controls, cultures received a CEFX viral epitope pool (the positive control), an HIV-1 Nef peptide pool (the negative control), or no peptide at all. Post-vaccine blood samples were taken a median of about 77 days after the second vaccine dose, with a range of roughly 13 to 250 days. Two doses of either the Pfizer-BioNTech BNT162b2 vaccine (n=8) or the Moderna mRNA-1273 vaccine (n=2) were administered to participants. Overlapping spike peptide pools from SARS-CoV-2 and from the common cold coronaviruses HCoV-NL63, HCoV-OC43 and HCoV-229E were used as culture stimuli. In ten to eleven COVID-19 convalescent patients and several infection-naive healthy vaccine recipients, the spike-specific CD4+ TCR repertoire before mRNA vaccination was compared with the repertoire after mRNA vaccination. Post-COVID blood samples from convalescent patients were collected a median of roughly 100 days after diagnosis, with a range of 35 to 161 days. Broader findings and caveats from the paper: In convalescent patients, nearly all vaccine-specific clones (304 of 307) were found to be mono-reactive for SARS-CoV-2 spike rather than cross-reactive with common cold coronaviruses. In convalescent patients, a median 86.3% of post-vaccine SARS-CoV-2-reactive clones were detected only after vaccination, suggesting vaccine-specific priming. Although the median number of SARS-CoV-2-reactive clonotypes went up from around 20 after infection to 38 after vaccination, the increase was not significant. The number of convalescent patients in the study was relatively small, and the study did not examine early timepoints following natural infection.

With respect to this clonotype: The clone's antigen remains unknown. One base away there is no much larger clone; base qualities are not given.

The treatment or condition label on this specimen signifies: approximately 10-day PBMC culture with coronavirus spike peptide pools or control peptides (ViraFEST assay). The study used the ViraFEST assay, which expanded antigen-specific T cells with peptide pools and then identified expanded clonotypes by TCR sequencing. The convalescent patients' positive SARS-CoV-2 PCR tests fell between March and December 2020, which was before the Alpha, Beta and Delta variants emerged in the United States. Over 1.5 million PBMCs per well were cultured in IMDM with approximately 5% human AB serum and approximately 9.1 IU/ml IL-2, plus 10 ug/ml peptide pools. On days 3 and 7, half of the culture medium was replaced with fresh IL-2-containing medium. Once the cells had been in culture for around ten days, the EasySep CD4+ T cell isolation kit was used to isolate CD4+ T cells by negative selection. PBMCs were separated from whole blood using Ficoll-Paque Plus gradient centrifugation and then either used fresh or cryopreserved at -140C. Triplicate wells were generally used for each culture condition.

Library preparation was by PCR. TCR sequencing of DNA from cultured CD4+ T cells used the Oncomine TCR Beta short-read assay at the Johns Hopkins FTIC core. The QIAamp micro DNA kit was used to extract genomic DNA from the cultured CD4+ T cells. Oncomine TCR Beta libraries from cultured CD4+ T cells were pooled using unique dual indexes and sequenced on an Illumina iSeq 100. As for the original processing: Non-productive sequences were filtered out, and CDR3s that did not start with C, did not end with F or W, or were shorter than 7 amino acids were discarded. Antigen-specific clonotypes were identified with the MANAFEST web application by comparing peptide-stimulated wells with reference and other culture wells. To be called positive, a clone needed an FDR below 0.05, an odds ratio above 5, and a productive frequency above 0.1% in at least two of three replicate wells. Cross-reactive clonotypes were defined as significantly expanded in both SARS-CoV-2 spike wells and at least one common cold coronavirus spike condition. CDR3 homology was assessed with Levenshtein distances (stringdist) and unrooted phylogenetic trees (ape) in R version 3.6.1. The public reads were reanalyzed by TCRdb: fastp trimming at Q25, MiXCR alignment, in-frame beta chains only. Each CDR3 protein appears once, grouped with its most common genes and DNA. These V and J calls are TCRdb output, not the study's own analysis. Across this sample there are roughly 15,000 distinct CDR3 sequences, with under 30% seen only once. Approximately 22% of the sample is taken by the ten largest.

Sequences SGHNT (CDR1) and YYREEE (CDR2) are obtained from the germline V gene (reference sequence). Spanning cysteine to phenylalanine, the CDR3 consists of 12 amino acids. The entry retains the CDR3 DNA only, 36 bases that are in frame from base 1. The germline V end is reduced by 4 bases and the J end by 10 bases; junction bases left unmatched: 5. The V gene is TRBV5-4 and the J gene is TRBJ2-1, and TRBD2 matches 7 of the central bases. The sequence derives from a human donor with COVID-19. The sequencing input was cultured CD4+ T cells from blood. The CDR3 protein is CASSAQAGEQFF. The DNA reads TGTGCCAGCAGCGCCCAAGCGGGGGAGCAGTTCTTC.